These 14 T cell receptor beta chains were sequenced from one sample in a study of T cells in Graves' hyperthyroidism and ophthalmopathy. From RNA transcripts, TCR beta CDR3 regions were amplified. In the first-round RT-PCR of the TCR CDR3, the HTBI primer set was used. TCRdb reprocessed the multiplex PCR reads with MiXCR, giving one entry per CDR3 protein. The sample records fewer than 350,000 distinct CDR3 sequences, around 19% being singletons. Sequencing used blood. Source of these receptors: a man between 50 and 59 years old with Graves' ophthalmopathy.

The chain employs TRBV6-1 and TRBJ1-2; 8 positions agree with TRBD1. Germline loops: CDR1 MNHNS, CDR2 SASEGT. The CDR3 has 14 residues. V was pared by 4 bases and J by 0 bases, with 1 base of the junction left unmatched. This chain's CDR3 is CASSGTGPNYGYTF. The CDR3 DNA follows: TGTGCCAGCAGTGGGACAGGGCCTAACTATGGCTACACCTTC.

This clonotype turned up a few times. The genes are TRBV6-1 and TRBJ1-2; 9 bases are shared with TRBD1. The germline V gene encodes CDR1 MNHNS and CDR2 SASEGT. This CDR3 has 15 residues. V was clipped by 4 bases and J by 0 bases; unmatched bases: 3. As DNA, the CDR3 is TGTGCCAGCAGTGGACAGGGGGTTCCTAACTATGGCTACACCTTC. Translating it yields CASSGQGVPNYGYTF.

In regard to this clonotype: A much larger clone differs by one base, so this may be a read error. CDR3 in DNA: TGTGCCAGCAACTTAGCGCAGGGGGAGCAGTACTTC. The encoded protein is CASNLAQGEQYF. V gene TRBV11-2 combines with J gene TRBJ2-7; a weak D match, TRBD1 (6 bases). This CDR3 has 12 amino acids. CDR1 and CDR2 (germline): SGHAT, FQNNGV.

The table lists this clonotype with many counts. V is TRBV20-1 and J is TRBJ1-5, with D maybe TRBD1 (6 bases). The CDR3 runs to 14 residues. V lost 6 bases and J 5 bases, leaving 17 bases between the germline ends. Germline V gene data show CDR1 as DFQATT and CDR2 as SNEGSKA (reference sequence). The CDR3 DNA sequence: TGCAGTGCCAGGGGTCAGGGAAGGGATCAGCCCCAGCATTTT. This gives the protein CSARGQGRDQPQHF.

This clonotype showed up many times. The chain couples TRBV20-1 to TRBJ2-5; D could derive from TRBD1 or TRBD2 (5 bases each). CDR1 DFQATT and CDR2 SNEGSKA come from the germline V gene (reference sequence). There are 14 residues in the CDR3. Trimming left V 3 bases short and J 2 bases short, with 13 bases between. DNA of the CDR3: TGCAGTGCTAGTGATGGGGGTGGGCAAGAGACCCAGTACTTC. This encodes CSASDGGGQETQYF.

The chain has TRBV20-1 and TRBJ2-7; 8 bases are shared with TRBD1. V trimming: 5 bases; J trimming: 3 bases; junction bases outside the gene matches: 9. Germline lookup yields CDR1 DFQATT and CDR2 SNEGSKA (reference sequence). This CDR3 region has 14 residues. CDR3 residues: CSAPSGTGLYEQYF. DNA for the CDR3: TGCAGTGCTCCCTCCGGGACAGGACTCTACGAGCAGTACTTC.

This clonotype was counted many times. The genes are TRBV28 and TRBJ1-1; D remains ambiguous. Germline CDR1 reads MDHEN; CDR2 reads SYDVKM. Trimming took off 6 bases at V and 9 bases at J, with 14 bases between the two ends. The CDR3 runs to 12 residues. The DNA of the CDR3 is TGTGCCAGCAGCGCAAACGGGGAACAAGCTTTCTTT. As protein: CASSANGEQAFF.

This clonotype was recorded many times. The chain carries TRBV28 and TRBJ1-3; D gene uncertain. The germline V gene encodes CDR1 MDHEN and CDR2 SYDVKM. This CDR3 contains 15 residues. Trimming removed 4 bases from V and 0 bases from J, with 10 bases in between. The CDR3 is CASSWSSGSGNTIYF. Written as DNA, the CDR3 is TGTGCCAGCAGTTGGAGCAGTGGCTCTGGAAACACCATATATTTT.

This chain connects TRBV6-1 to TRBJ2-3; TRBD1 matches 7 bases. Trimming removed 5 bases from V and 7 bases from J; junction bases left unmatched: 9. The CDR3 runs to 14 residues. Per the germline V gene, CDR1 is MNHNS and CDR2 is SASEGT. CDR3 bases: TGTGCCAGCAGTCCGAGCCCGGGACAGAATACGCAGTATTTT. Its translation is CASSPSPGQNTQYF.

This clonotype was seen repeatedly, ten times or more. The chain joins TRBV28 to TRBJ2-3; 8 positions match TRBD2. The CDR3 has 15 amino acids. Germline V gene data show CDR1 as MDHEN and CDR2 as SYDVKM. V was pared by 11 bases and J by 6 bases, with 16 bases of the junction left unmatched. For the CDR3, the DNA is TGTGCCGGAGGCGGTAGCGGGATGTCGGACGATACGCAGTATTTT. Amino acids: CAGGGSGMSDDTQYF.

CDR3 DNA: TGTGCCAGTAGTACGGCAGGGACAAACACTGAAGCTTTCTTT. Its translation is CASSTAGTNTEAFF. The chain has TRBV19 and TRBJ1-1; weak D call: TRBD1 (6 bases). The CDR3 consists of 14 residues. CDR1 LNHDA and CDR2 SQIVND come from the germline V gene (reference sequence). Trimming removed 4 bases at V and 2 bases at J, with 11 bases between.

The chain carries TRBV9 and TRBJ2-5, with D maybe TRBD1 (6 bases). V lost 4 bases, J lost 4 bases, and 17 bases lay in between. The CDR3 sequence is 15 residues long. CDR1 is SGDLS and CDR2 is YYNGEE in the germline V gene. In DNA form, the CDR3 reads TGTGCCAGCAGCCCCATCTCTGTCAGGGGAGAGACCCAGTACTTC. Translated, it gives CASSPISVRGETQYF. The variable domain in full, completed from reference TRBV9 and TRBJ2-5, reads DSGVTQTPKHLITATGQRVTLRCSPRSGDLSVYWYQQSLDQGLQFLIQYYNGEERAKGNILERFSAQQFPDLHSELNLSSLELGDSALYFCASSPISVRGETQYFGPGTRLLVL.

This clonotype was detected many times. The CDR3 loop is CASSKQGGTNTGELFF. Here the CDR3 DNA reads TGTGCCAGCAGCAAACAGGGGGGGACGAACACCGGGGAGCTGTTTTTT. V usage is TRBV9 and J usage is TRBJ2-2, with D maybe TRBD1 (8 bases). Germline CDR1 is SGDLS and CDR2 is YYNGEE. This CDR3 has 16 residues. With 4 bases removed from V and 0 bases from J, the gap between germline ends came to 13 bases.

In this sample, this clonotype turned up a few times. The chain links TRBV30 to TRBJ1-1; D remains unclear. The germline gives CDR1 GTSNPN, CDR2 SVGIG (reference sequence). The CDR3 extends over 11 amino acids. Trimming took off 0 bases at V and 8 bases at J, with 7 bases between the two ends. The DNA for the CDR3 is TGTGCCTGGAGTGTAAAGACGGAAGCTTTCTTT. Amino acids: CAWSVKTEAFF.